The 18 T cell receptor beta chains below come from one sample, sequenced in a study of CD4+ T cells in melanoma. Some clones are missing from TCRdb's copy, which holds only in-frame ones; the method was immunoSEQ multiplex PCR. The table records 13,000 to 15,000 clones, 50% to 75% of them present only once. The sample taken for sequencing was cells from a culture (not recorded whether cultured in vitro). The receptors stem from a human donor with melanoma.

This clone was detected only a few times. The CDR3 protein is CASSLPPTSGANVLTF. The CDR3 DNA reads as TGCGCCAGCAGCTTGCCACCGACCTCTGGGGCCAACGTCCTGACTTTC. This chain links TRBV5-1 with TRBJ2-6; D not resolved. There are 16 residues in the CDR3. V lost 1 base and J lost 0, with 8 bases in between. Per germline, CDR1 SGHRS and CDR2 YFSETQ. Together with reference TRBV5-1 and TRBJ2-6, the CDR3 gives the full variable domain: KAGVTQTPRYLIKTRGQQVTLSCSPISGHRSVSWYQQTPGQGLQFLFEYFSETQRNKGNFPGRFSGRQFSNSRSEMNVSTLELGDSALYLCASSLPPTSGANVLTFGAGSRLTVL.

This clone was observed once. This chain links TRBV2 with TRBJ1-4, with D unresolved. Trimming removed 4 bases from V and 1 base from J, with 4 bases in between. Germline assignment: CDR1 SNHLY and CDR2 FYNNEI. This CDR3 comprises 13 residues. The CDR3 here is CASSVQTNEKLFF. DNA for the CDR3: TGTGCCAGCAGTGTTCAAACTAATGAAAAACTGTTTTTT.

There are a few counts of this clone. The chain links TRBV6-1 to TRBJ1-1; TRBD1 might be the D (6 bases). The CDR3 totals 13 residues. Per germline, CDR1 MNHNS and CDR2 SASEGT. Trimming cost V 4 bases and J 4 bases, with 10 bases left between them. The CDR3 sequence: CASSVRGSTEAFF. For the CDR3, the DNA is TGTGCCAGCAGTGTCAGGGGTAGCACTGAAGCTTTCTTT.

The chain uses TRBV5-6 and TRBJ2-7; D remains ambiguous. The CDR3 runs to 17 residues. Germline CDR1 reads SGHDT; CDR2 reads YYEEEE. The V and J ends lost 0 bases and 7 bases respectively, with 23 bases between them. The CDR3 DNA sequence: TGTGCCAGCAGCTTGGCCGGAACGAGCTGGAGCCCGAGGGAGCAGTACTTC. Translation: CASSLAGTSWSPREQYF.

V gene TRBV6-1 combines with J gene TRBJ2-7; TRBD1 agrees at 8 bases. The CDR3 consists of 14 residues. The germline V gene has CDR1 MNHNS and CDR2 SASEGT. Trimming cost V 5 bases and J 3 bases; bases outside gene matches: 6. The CDR3 spells CASSQGAANYEQYF. CDR3 DNA sequence: TGTGCCAGCAGTCAGGGGGCTGCAAACTACGAGCAGTACTTC.

This chain uses TRBV27 with TRBJ1-1; the D is unclear. Germline-derived CDR1 and CDR2 are MNHEY and SMNVEV (reference sequence). The ends were cut back, 3 bases at V and 5 bases at J, with 22 bases in the middle. The CDR3 is 17 amino acids. The CDR3 region has the DNA TGTGCCAGCAGTTTGCTCCGCGGAGCAACTGAATGGACTGAAGCTTTCTTT. Translated, it gives CASSLLRGATEWTEAFF.

This clone has more than one count but fewer than ten. The V and J genes are TRBV7-7 and TRBJ2-1; 7 bases match TRBD1. Germline V gene lookup returns CDR1 SSHAT and CDR2 FNYEAQ (reference sequence). CDR3 length equals 13 residues. J was trimmed by 9 bases and V by 5 bases; bases with no gene match: 7. CDR3 sequence reads: CASSRDSFGEQFF. The CDR3 nucleotides read TGTGCCAGCAGCCGGGACAGTTTCGGTGAGCAGTTCTTC.

The chain is built from TRBV30 and TRBJ2-3; 9 positions agree with TRBD2. This CDR3 is built from 14 residues. Per germline, CDR1 GTSNPN and CDR2 SVGIG (reference sequence). The junction had 8 bases not matched to a gene; V was cut back by 2 bases and J by 8 bases. CDR3 DNA sequence: TGTGCCTGGAGTCTGGCGGGGGGGCCGGGTACGCAGTATTTT. This encodes CAWSLAGGPGTQYF.

In its sample, this clone was seen a few times. V is TRBV6-1 and J is TRBJ1-2; possible D gene TRBD1, 6 bases. The germline V and J ends were trimmed by 7 bases and 4 bases, with 16 bases remaining between them. The V gene's germline CDR1 is MNHNS and CDR2 SASEGT. This CDR3 has 14 residues. This CDR3 is CASMSNAGAYGYTF. CDR3 DNA sequence: TGTGCCAGCATGAGTAACGCAGGGGCCTATGGCTACACCTTC.

J is TRBJ1-1 and V is TRBV10-3, with no clear D. Germline V gives CDR1 ENHRY, CDR2 SYGVKD. The V gene lost 0 bases and the J gene lost 1 base, with 3 bases spanning the gap. There are 13 residues in the CDR3. This CDR3 reads CAISESKNTEAFF. The CDR3 nucleotides read TGTGCCATCAGTGAGTCGAAGAACACTGAAGCTTTCTTT.

This sequence joins TRBV6-6 and TRBJ1-1; 9 positions agree with TRBD1. CDR1 and CDR2 (germline): MNHNY, SVGAGI (reference sequence). The CDR3 consists of 14 residues. V dropped 6 bases and J dropped 5; count of bases not matched to a gene: 7. CDR3 sequence: CASSFGQGRTEAFF. CDR3 sequence (DNA): TGTGCCAGCAGCTTCGGACAGGGGCGAACTGAAGCTTTCTTT.

The V call is TRBV7-9, the J call TRBJ2-1; D is perhaps TRBD2 (7 bases). The CDR3 has 14 residues. Germline V lookup: CDR1 SEHNR, CDR2 FQNEAQ (reference sequence). Trimming stripped 5 bases from V and 8 bases from J, with 16 bases between. CDR3 DNA sequence: TGTGCCAGCAGCCCCAGTCGGGGGGCGTATGAGCAGTTCTTC. This encodes CASSPSRGAYEQFF.

This rearrangement joins TRBV5-1 to TRBJ1-2; TRBD1 matches at 7 bases. This CDR3 spans 20 amino acids. Germline trimming cut 2 bases from V and 3 bases from J; bases unmatched to any gene: 22. CDR1 and CDR2 (germline): SGHRS, YFSETQ. The CDR3 DNA follows: TGCGCCAGCAGCTTCGGCGGTTATAACAGACAGGGACGCCACGACTATGGCTACACCTTC. As protein: CASSFGGYNRQGRHDYGYTF.

The gene calls are TRBV29-1 and TRBJ1-2, with a weak D call TRBD1 (5 bases). V was clipped by 6 bases and J by 4 bases, with 6 bases between them. Germline CDR1 SQVTM, CDR2 ANQGSEA. The CDR3 has 10 residues. Written as DNA, the CDR3 is TGCAGCGTCGACAGCTATGGCTACACCTTC. Protein sequence: CSVDSYGYTF.

The chain employs TRBV7-2 and TRBJ2-1; D uncertain. Germline CDR1 is SGHTA and CDR2 is FQGNSA. The V gene lost 1 base and the J gene lost 10 bases, with 11 bases spanning the gap. CDR3 size: 13 residues. The CDR3: CASSLERKNEQFF. The CDR3 DNA reads TGTGCCAGCAGCTTAGAACGTAAGAACGAGCAGTTCTTC. The complete variable domain, with remaining parts taken from reference TRBV7-2 and TRBJ2-1, reads GAGVSQSPSNKVTEKGKDVELRCDPISGHTALYWYRQSLGQGLEFLIYFQGNSAPDKSGLPSDRFSAERTGGSVSTLTIQRTQQEDSAVYLCASSLERKNEQFFGPGTRLTVL.

The chain links TRBV14 to TRBJ2-3, with D unresolved. Germline values: CDR1 SGHDN, CDR2 FVKESK. The CDR3 is 13 residues long. V lost 2 bases and J 3 bases, leaving 6 bases between the germline ends. CDR3 coding DNA: TGTGCCAGCAGCCAATTTAGAACAGATACGCAGTATTTT. Translating gives CASSQFRTDTQYF.

J is TRBJ1-4 and V is TRBV19; no clear D gene. V lost 3 bases to trimming and J lost 17 bases, with 19 bases between them. The CDR3 length is 13 residues. Looked up from germline, CDR1 is LNHDA and CDR2 is SQIVND (reference sequence). The CDR3 spells CASSITSNPPTFF. CDR3 in DNA: TGTGCCAGTAGTATCACCTCAAACCCACCAACCTTTTTT.

This clone has more than one count but fewer than ten. The V gene is TRBV30, the J gene TRBJ1-6, with no clear D. Deletions cut 3 bases from V and 7 bases from J, with 10 bases between. CDR1 GTSNPN and CDR2 SVGIG come from the germline V gene (reference sequence). The CDR3 totals 13 residues. For the CDR3, the DNA is TGTGCCTGGAGACACAACTTCAATTCACCCCTCCACTTT. Residues: CAWRHNFNSPLHF.